This entry concerns a single TCR beta chain. TCRdb ran MiXCR on the 5' RACE reads and lists one entry per CDR3 protein. The data hold fewer than 150,000 distinct CDR3 sequences, with about a fifth observed a single time. The data were taken from a study of T-cell memory formation after mild COVID-19. Per the germline V gene, CDR1 is MRHNA and CDR2 is SNTAGT. This CDR3 comprises 12 residues. Trimming removed 5 bases at V and 7 bases at J, with 10 bases between. The material sequenced was PBMCs or a T cell subset sorted from them (not recorded which). The clonotype comes from a man younger than 35 who had mild COVID-19 (a few samples of this study predate the infection). Cell type and time point are not known. This sequence joins TRBV6-4 and TRBJ2-3; D is possibly TRBD2 (5 bases). CDR3 region: CASSLIGNTQYF. The CDR3, as DNA: TGTGCCAGCAGTCTAATCGGGAATACGCAGTATTTT.